The next 26 T cell receptor beta chains were all read from a single sample in a study of T cells after yellow fever vaccination. TCRdb recomputed calls from the 5' RACE reads with MiXCR, one row per CDR3 protein. The sample records approximately 600,000 distinct CDR3 sequences, 10% to 15% being singletons. Sequences were derived from PBMCs, sampled on the day of the yellow fever booster vaccination. Receptor source: a man aged 25 to 40 who received the YFV17D yellow fever vaccine.

The V gene is TRBV20-1, the J gene TRBJ2-1; no firm D call. This CDR3 is 14 amino acids long. Germline lookup yields CDR1 DFQATT and CDR2 SNEGSKA (reference sequence). V was cut by 3 bases and J by 8 bases, with 17 bases left in between. The CDR3 loop is CSARENSEIDEQFF. In DNA, the CDR3 is TGCAGTGCTAGGGAAAATAGTGAGATTGATGAGCAGTTCTTC.

V is TRBV20-1 and J is TRBJ2-2; TRBD2 matches 7 bases. The length of the CDR3 is 12 residues. Trimming at V came to 2 bases and at J to 7 bases, leaving 1 base not matched to a gene. The germline V gene has CDR1 DFQATT and CDR2 SNEGSKA (reference sequence). The DNA for the CDR3 is TGCAGTGCTAGATCTAGCGGCGGGGAGCTGTTTTTT. It codes for CSARSSGGELFF.

This clonotype has just a few counts. J is TRBJ2-1 and V is TRBV5-1, with 11 bases aligning to TRBD1. Losses at the gene ends were 1 base for V and 7 bases for J; bases not matched to a gene: 4. The CDR3 length is 15 residues. The germline V gene encodes CDR1 SGHRS and CDR2 YFSETQ. The CDR3 DNA follows: TGCGCCAGCAGCTTGAGGACAGGGGGCGGGAATGAGCAGTTCTTC. It codes for CASSLRTGGGNEQFF.

The rearrangement links TRBV7-2 to TRBJ1-1; possibly TRBD1 for D (5 bases). Trimming took 11 bases from V and 5 from J, leaving 12 bases between them. The CDR3 contains 11 residues. The germline gives CDR1 SGHTA, CDR2 FQGNSA. CDR3 in DNA: TGTGCCGCGGGGGGGAGGACTGAAGCTTTCTTT. It yields the protein CAAGGRTEAFF. Together with reference TRBV7-2 and TRBJ1-1, the CDR3 gives the full variable domain: GAGVSQSPSNKVTEKGKDVELRCDPISGHTALYWYRQSLGQGLEFLIYFQGNSAPDKSGLPSDRFSAERTGGSVSTLTIQRTQQEDSAVYLCAAGGRTEAFFGQGTRLTVV.

J is TRBJ2-5 and V is TRBV4-2; D call uncertain. The V end was cut by 0 bases, the J end by 7 bases, with 18 bases between. Germline assignment: CDR1 LGHNA and CDR2 YNFKEQ. The CDR3 sequence is 16 residues long. CDR3 protein: CASSQEGKQYSRTQYF. For the CDR3, the DNA is TGTGCCAGCAGCCAAGAAGGAAAACAGTACTCAAGGACCCAGTACTTC.

Only a few counts were recorded for this clonotype. The V gene is TRBV10-2, the J gene TRBJ2-3, with 7 positions matching TRBD2. This CDR3 has 16 amino acids. The germline CDR1 and CDR2 sequences are WSHSY and SAAADI. V gave up 4 bases and J gave up 2 bases; unmatched junction bases: 9. For the CDR3, the DNA is TGCGCCAGCAGTGCGATTGGCGGGAGTCACACAGATACGCAGTATTTT. Translation gives CASSAIGGSHTDTQYF.

This clonotype was seen a few times. V and J are TRBV3-1 and TRBJ2-7; the D gene could be TRBD1 or TRBD2 (5 bases each). Germline CDR1 is LGHDT and CDR2 is YNNKEL (reference sequence). Deletions cut 1 base from V and 6 bases from J, with 19 bases between. The CDR3 is 16 residues long. CDR3 nucleotide sequence: TGTGCCAGCAGCCAAGGAGGGGCAGGTCAGGCCGCCGAGCAGTACTTC. Translation gives CASSQGGAGQAAEQYF.

The chain couples TRBV10-3 to TRBJ1-2; 9 bases map to TRBD1. Germline trimming cut 6 bases from V and 8 bases from J; bases unmatched to any gene: 7. CDR1 is ENHRY and CDR2 is SYGVKD in the germline V gene. The CDR3 is 13 residues long. DNA of the CDR3: TGTGCCATCAGGACAGGGGGAACGGGAGGCTACACCTTC. This codes for CAIRTGGTGGYTF.

This clonotype was detected ten times or more. The V gene is TRBV5-5, the J gene TRBJ2-1; D may correspond to TRBD1 or TRBD2 (5 bases each). V lost 0 bases and J lost 4, with 11 bases in between. The CDR3 is 15 residues long. CDR1 SGHKS and CDR2 YYEKEE come from the germline V gene (reference sequence). The CDR3 nucleotides read TGTGCCAGCAGCTTGGCGGGGACGGGGTACAATGAGCAGTTCTTC. It encodes CASSLAGTGYNEQFF.

CDR3 nucleotides: TGTGCCAGCAGTCCACGGACTAGTGGATACTACGAGCAGTACTTC. Translating it yields CASSPRTSGYYEQYF. The chain combines TRBV12-3 or TRBV12-4 with TRBJ2-7; 7 nucleotides agree with TRBD2. With V trimmed by 5 bases and J by 3 bases, 10 bases remained unmatched. There are 15 residues in the CDR3.

In its sample, this clonotype was seen many times. The chain joins TRBV6-2 or TRBV6-3 to TRBJ1-2, with D unresolved. The V gene's germline CDR1 is MNHEY and CDR2 SVGEGT. The CDR3 sequence is 13 residues long. Deletions cut 0 bases from V and 2 bases from J, with 4 bases between. This CDR3 is CASSYSDNYGYTF. Here the CDR3 DNA reads TGTGCCAGCAGTTACTCGGACAACTATGGCTACACCTTC.

The chain carries TRBV6-2 or TRBV6-3 and TRBJ2-5, with 9 bases fitting TRBD2. Trimming cost V 2 bases and J 2 bases; bases outside gene matches: 3. Per germline, CDR1 MNHEY and CDR2 SVGEGT. This CDR3 is built from 15 residues. CDR3 bases: TGTGCCAGCAGTTACCTAGCGGGACCGCAAGAGACCCAGTACTTC. Its protein is CASSYLAGPQETQYF.

This clonotype has just a few counts. This rearrangement joins TRBV6-1 to TRBJ2-7; possible D gene TRBD2, 5 bases. V gave up 11 bases and J gave up 4 bases, with 24 bases separating them. Per the germline V gene, CDR1 is MNHNS and CDR2 is SASEGT. CDR3 length: 15 residues. CDR3 sequence: CAGPKWRPPRYEQYF. The CDR3 coding sequence is TGTGCCGGACCCAAATGGAGGCCTCCGCGGTACGAGCAGTACTTC.

This clonotype showed up many times. This chain connects TRBV5-1 to TRBJ2-3; D is possibly TRBD2 (6 bases). V was pared by 4 bases and J by 5 bases, with 14 bases between. This CDR3 region has 14 residues. CDR1 and CDR2 (germline): SGHRS, YFSETQ. The CDR3 DNA follows: TGCGCCAGCAGCATATTAGCGGAACAAGATACGCAGTATTTT. Protein: CASSILAEQDTQYF.

This clonotype was seen only a few times. The chain joins TRBV18 to TRBJ2-7; tentatively, D is TRBD1 (6 bases). The CDR3 extends over 14 amino acids. V lost 3 bases and J lost 5, with 14 bases in between. The germline V gene has CDR1 KGHSH and CDR2 LQKENI. The CDR3: CASSPQGTQHEQYF. Written as DNA, the CDR3 is TGTGCCAGCTCACCCCAGGGGACGCAGCACGAGCAGTACTTC.

The sample holds a few counts of this clonotype. V is TRBV12-3 or TRBV12-4 and J is TRBJ2-6; D not resolved. The CDR3 is 14 residues long. The germline V and J ends were trimmed by 5 bases and 4 bases, with 9 bases remaining between them. CDR3 DNA sequence: TGTGCCAGCAGTCCAAGAATAGGGGCCAACGTCCTGACTTTC. Translated: CASSPRIGANVLTF.

V and J are TRBV20-1 and TRBJ2-7, with TRBD2 matching over 9 bases. In germline, CDR1 is DFQATT, CDR2 SNEGSKA (reference sequence). CDR3 size: 11 residues. With V trimmed by 6 bases and J by 9 bases, 6 bases remained unmatched. The CDR3 sequence is CSASSGSGQYF. As DNA, the CDR3 is TGCAGTGCCAGTAGCGGGAGCGGGCAGTACTTC.

This clonotype was counted between two and nine times. DNA for the CDR3: TGCGCCAGCAGCGAACAAAGAACAGGGCTTCAGGGCTACACCTTC. It is translated as CASSEQRTGLQGYTF. V is TRBV4-3 and J is TRBJ1-2; possibly TRBD1 for D (6 bases). Trimming cost V 5 bases and J 8 bases, with 21 bases left between them. CDR1 and CDR2 (germline): LGHNA, YSLEER. The CDR3 contains 15 residues.

The V gene is TRBV28, the J gene TRBJ2-1; 11 nucleotides match TRBD2. The CDR3 totals 16 residues. Germline CDR1 reads MDHEN; CDR2 reads SYDVKM. After removal of 4 bases from V and 2 bases from J, the junction contained 4 bases not matched to a gene. The CDR3 sequence: CASSSMTSGTYNEQFF. As DNA, the CDR3 is TGTGCCAGCAGTTCCATGACTAGCGGGACCTACAATGAGCAGTTCTTC.

The genes are TRBV11-1 and TRBJ2-6; 11 nucleotides line up with TRBD1. CDR1 is SGHAT and CDR2 is FQDESV in the germline V gene (reference sequence). Losses at the gene ends were 5 bases for V and 0 bases for J; bases not matched to a gene: 6. The CDR3 contains 18 residues. The CDR3 sequence: CASSHGQGAVSGANVLTF. The CDR3 bases are TGTGCCAGCAGCCACGGACAGGGGGCTGTCTCTGGGGCCAACGTCCTGACTTTC.

Ten or more counts support this clonotype. V and J are TRBV7-2 and TRBJ2-5, with D uncertain. V lost 4 bases and J 2 bases, leaving 8 bases between the germline ends. The CDR3 has 13 residues. Germline lookup yields CDR1 SGHTA and CDR2 FQGNSA. CDR3 sequence: CASSSGPQETQYF. DNA of the CDR3: TGTGCCAGCAGCTCCGGACCACAAGAGACCCAGTACTTC.

This clonotype was detected only a few times. The chain employs TRBV6-5 and TRBJ2-5, with D possibly being TRBD1 or TRBD2 (5 bases each). CDR3 length: 13 residues. Germline CDR1 is MNHEY and CDR2 is SVGAGI. Trimming took 4 bases from V and 5 from J, leaving 11 bases between them. The CDR3 coding sequence is TGTGCCAGCAGTTCCTCGGGGACGGAGACCCAGTACTTC. It yields the protein CASSSSGTETQYF.

The rearrangement joins TRBV7-8 to TRBJ2-2; D gene unclear. Germline CDR1 reads SGHVS; CDR2 reads FQNEAQ. The length of the CDR3 is 12 residues. Trimming stripped 2 bases from V and 8 bases from J, with 6 bases between. CDR3 sequence reads: CASSLTVGELFF. The DNA for the CDR3 is TGTGCCAGCAGCTTAACAGTGGGGGAGCTGTTTTTT.

This clonotype was recorded many times. This chain connects TRBV5-1 to TRBJ2-5; no definite D call. Trimming left V 5 bases short and J 0 bases short, with 17 bases between. From germline, CDR1 is SGHRS and CDR2 YFSETQ. The CDR3 runs 16 residues. This CDR3 is CASRPQDVSYQETQYF. As DNA, the CDR3 is TGCGCCAGCAGACCCCAGGACGTTTCTTACCAAGAGACCCAGTACTTC.

This clonotype was recorded a few times. The chain joins TRBV12-3 or TRBV12-4 to TRBJ1-4; D uncertain. The CDR3 is 12 residues long. V was pared by 5 bases and J by 7 bases, with 8 bases between. CDR3 sequence (DNA): TGTGCCAGCAGTGGGTCAGTTGAAAAACTGTTTTTT. Translated, it gives CASSGSVEKLFF.

This clonotype has a handful of counts. J is TRBJ2-1 and V is TRBV7-2, with 11 bases aligning to TRBD2. The germline CDR1 and CDR2 sequences are SGHTA and FQGNSA. CDR3 length: 15 amino acids. The junction had 10 bases not matched to a gene; V was cut back by 0 bases and J by 15 bases. Here the CDR3 reads CASSLALAGASEVFF. As DNA, the CDR3 is TGTGCCAGCAGCTTAGCACTAGCGGGAGCTAGCGAGGTGTTCTTC.